The 26 T cell receptor beta chains below come from one sample, sequenced in a study of blood T cell repertoires in COVID-19. TCRdb keeps only in-frame clones here, not all; method: immunoSEQ multiplex PCR. Of fewer than 250,000 clones in the sample, 80% to 85% were seen once. What was sequenced was PBMCs or T cells enriched from blood (not recorded which). Every receptor here comes from a woman between 25 and 40 years old who had been exposed to COVID-19.

This chain joins TRBV7-9 and TRBJ1-1; D remains unclear. The CDR3 runs 12 residues. V shed 2 bases and J shed 4 bases, with 5 bases lying between them. Per the germline V gene, CDR1 is SEHNR and CDR2 is FQNEAQ (reference sequence). CDR3: CASSLRGTEAFF. The CDR3 DNA reads as TGTGCCAGCAGCTTAAGAGGCACTGAAGCTTTCTTT.

The rearrangement joins TRBV10-2 to TRBJ1-2, with D maybe TRBD1 (5 bases). Germline V lookup: CDR1 WSHSY, CDR2 SAAADI. V lost 7 bases to trimming and J lost 6 bases, with 18 bases between them. This CDR3 is 14 amino acids long. Here the CDR3 reads CASKGQGKKDGYTF. The CDR3 DNA follows: TGCGCCAGCAAGGGGCAGGGTAAGAAGGATGGCTACACCTTC.

The gene calls are TRBV21-1 and TRBJ1-1; the DNA was not used to check the table's D call, TRBD1. TRBV21-1 is recorded as a pseudogene. There are 15 residues in the CDR3. CDR3 DNA sequence: TGTGCCAGCAGGATGGTGGGACAGGGGTACACTGAAGCTTTCTTT. Amino acids: CASRMVGQGYTEAFF.

This chain connects TRBV7-6 to TRBJ2-7, with D unclear. The CDR3 is made up of 15 amino acids. Trimming took off 3 bases at V and 2 bases at J, with 14 bases between the two ends. CDR1 is SGHVS, CDR2 FNYEAQ, per germline. DNA for the CDR3: TGTGCCAGCAGCTTCGGCGTGGCGGAGACCTACGAGCAGTACTTC. Translation gives CASSFGVAETYEQYF.

This chain joins TRBV27 and TRBJ1-1; maybe TRBD1 (5 bases). Looked up from germline, CDR1 is MNHEY and CDR2 is SMNVEV (reference sequence). Deletions cut 2 bases from V and 3 bases from J, with 22 bases between. CDR3 size: 18 residues. In DNA form, the CDR3 reads TGTGCCAGCAGTTTAGCCGGGGGGGGTTTAAGGTTCCACACTGAAGCTTTCTTT. Its translation is CASSLAGGGLRFHTEAFF.

This clone has just a few counts. The chain carries TRBV9 and TRBJ1-1; D is undetermined. This CDR3 contains 13 residues. CDR1 and CDR2 (germline): SGDLS, YYNGEE. V was shortened by 4 bases and J by 1 base, with 8 bases between the two germline ends. The chain's CDR3 is CASSLTSNTEAFF. CDR3 sequence (DNA): TGTGCCAGCAGCCTCACATCGAACACTGAAGCTTTCTTT.

The V call is TRBV25-1, the J call TRBJ1-4; tentative D call: TRBD1 (5 bases). V was pared by 9 bases and J by 0 bases, with 20 bases between. CDR1 is MGHDK and CDR2 is SYGVNS in the germline V gene. The CDR3 has 17 residues. CDR3 bases: TGTGCCAGGGGACGGGACTCACTTAGGGCAACTAATGAAAAACTGTTTTTT. This gives the protein CARGRDSLRATNEKLFF.

The chain joins TRBV7-2 to TRBJ2-5; 9 bases are shared with TRBD1. CDR3 size: 15 residues. J lost 2 bases, V lost 5 bases, and 6 bases had no gene match. The V gene's germline CDR1 is SGHTA and CDR2 FQGNSA. In nucleotides, the CDR3 is TGTGCCAGCAGCGCAGACAGGGGGAAGCAAGAGACCCAGTACTTC. Its translation is CASSADRGKQETQYF.

The chain is built from TRBV12-5 and TRBJ1-2; 10 bases line up with TRBD1. The CDR3 contains 13 residues. V lost 1 base, J lost 7 bases, and 0 bases stayed unmatched. Germline CDR1 is LGHNT and CDR2 is FRNRAP. CDR3 residues: CASGLGQGAGYTF. CDR3 nucleotide sequence: TGTGCTAGTGGTTTGGGACAGGGGGCTGGCTACACCTTC.

The V and J genes are TRBV11-2 and TRBJ1-2; 9 bases line up with TRBD1. Germline CDR1 is SGHAT and CDR2 is FQNNGV. The ends lost 0 bases at V and 3 bases at J; junction bases unmatched: 5. The CDR3 is 16 amino acids. The CDR3, as DNA: TGTGCCAGCAGCTTAGATCGGACAGGGGTTTACTATGGCTACACCTTC. Encoded protein: CASSLDRTGVYYGYTF.

The rearrangement joins TRBV4-1 to TRBJ1-1; no definite D call. The germline V gene has CDR1 MGHRA and CDR2 YSYEKL. The CDR3 runs to 15 residues. V was cut by 4 bases and J by 4 bases, with 16 bases left in between. The CDR3 sequence: CASSPWEASGTEAFF. The CDR3 DNA follows: TGCGCCAGCAGCCCCTGGGAGGCCTCGGGCACTGAAGCTTTCTTT.

This clone was seen at least ten times. V is TRBV7-2 and J is TRBJ2-7, with TRBD2 matching 11 bases. The CDR3 is 16 residues long. CDR1 is SGHTA and CDR2 is FQGNSA in the germline V gene. V shed 5 bases, J shed 4 bases, and the junction held 10 bases outside the gene matches. CDR3: CASSPAAASGGYEQYF. In DNA form, the CDR3 reads TGTGCCAGCAGCCCGGCCGCGGCTAGCGGGGGGTACGAGCAGTACTTC.

The chain has TRBV5-8 and TRBJ2-7; perhaps TRBD2 as D (6 bases). Per the germline V gene, CDR1 is SGHTS and CDR2 is YDEGEE. The CDR3 runs to 13 residues. V was trimmed by 4 bases and J by 7 bases, leaving 15 bases between them. CDR3 region: CASSRERIREQYF. CDR3 sequence (DNA): TGTGCCAGCAGCCGGGAGAGGATACGAGAGCAGTACTTC.

The chain links TRBV4-2 to TRBJ2-3; 14 nucleotides agree with TRBD2. V dropped 3 bases and J dropped 7; count of bases not matched to a gene: 3. This CDR3 has 15 residues. From germline, CDR1 is LGHNA and CDR2 YNFKEQ. CDR3 DNA: TGTGCCAGCAGCCAGCGACTAGCGGGGGGGCATACGCAGTATTTT. This sequence encodes CASSQRLAGGHTQYF.

The rearrangement links TRBV7-2 to TRBJ1-2, with TRBD1 matching over 9 bases. The CDR3 contains 14 residues. Trimming removed 6 bases from V and 2 bases from J; junction bases left unmatched: 4. Germline V lookup: CDR1 SGHTA, CDR2 FQGNSA. The CDR3, as DNA: TGTGCCAGCAGACGACAGGGGGTGAACTATGGCTACACCTTC. This gives the protein CASRRQGVNYGYTF.

CDR3 loop: CASSLLGAGNTIYF. CDR3 DNA sequence: TGTGCCAGCAGCTTATTGGGCGCTGGAAACACCATATATTTT. The V call is TRBV5-6, the J call TRBJ1-3; D unresolved. Germline CDR1 and CDR2: SGHDT and YYEEEE. V was clipped by 2 bases and J by 2 bases, with 8 bases between them. The CDR3 covers 14 residues.

The chain combines TRBV3-1 (or the pseudogene TRBV3-2) with TRBJ2-1; 7 positions match TRBD2. Germline-derived CDR1 and CDR2 are LGHDT and YNNKEL (reference sequence). The CDR3 runs 12 residues. V lost 6 bases, J lost 4 bases, and 0 bases stayed unmatched. DNA for the CDR3: TGTGCCAGCAGGGGGGGGTACAATGAGCAGTTCTTC. Amino acids: CASRGGYNEQFF.

V usage is TRBV10-2 and J usage is TRBJ1-4; weak D call: TRBD1 (5 bases). Germline CDR1 is WSHSY and CDR2 is SAAADI. V was pared by 4 bases and J by 6 bases, with 9 bases between. The CDR3 spans 13 residues. The CDR3 coding sequence is TGCGCCAGCAGTGCGGGGGGGGATGAAAAACTGTTTTTT. Its protein product is CASSAGGDEKLFF.

The table lists this clone with a few counts. V gene TRBV4-1 combines with J gene TRBJ2-7, with 7 bases matching TRBD2. The germline V gene encodes CDR1 MGHRA and CDR2 YSYEKL. The CDR3 sequence is 14 residues long. Germline trimming cut 3 bases from V and 3 bases from J; bases unmatched to any gene: 5. The CDR3 nucleotides are TGCGCCAGCAGCCAGGGAGGGGATTTCTACGAGCAGTACTTC. As protein: CASSQGGDFYEQYF.

This chain joins TRBV3-1 (or the pseudogene TRBV3-2) and TRBJ1-2, with D perhaps matching TRBD1 (6 bases). This CDR3 is built from 19 residues. V shed 1 base and J shed 3 bases, with 24 bases lying between them. Looked up from germline, CDR1 is LGHDT and CDR2 is YNNKEL (reference sequence). CDR3 coding DNA: TGTGCCAGCAGCCAAGCCCTCTCCCTGGGACAAGACATTTACTATGGCTACACCTTC. As protein: CASSQALSLGQDIYYGYTF.

This chain connects TRBV7-3 to TRBJ1-1; TRBD1 is a possible D gene (5 bases). Germline-derived CDR1 and CDR2 are SGHTA and FQGTGA. This CDR3 contains 17 residues. Trimming stripped 0 bases from V and 1 base from J, with 15 bases between. CDR3: CASSLTPGLLSNTEAFF. The DNA of the CDR3 is TGTGCCAGCAGCTTAACACCGGGACTCCTATCGAACACTGAAGCTTTCTTT.

The J gene is TRBJ1-4, the V gene TRBV15; TRBD1 might be the D (6 bases). Germline-derived CDR1 and CDR2 are LNHNV and YYDKDF (reference sequence). The CDR3 contains 15 residues. Trimming removed 0 bases at V and 4 bases at J, with 9 bases between. The CDR3 spells CATSRDHRVNEKLFF. Written as DNA, the CDR3 is TGTGCCACCAGCAGAGATCACAGGGTTAATGAAAAACTGTTTTTT.

The chain combines TRBV18 with TRBJ2-7, with 12 bases matching TRBD1. Germline CDR1 and CDR2: KGHSH and LQKENI. This CDR3 is built from 15 residues. V dropped 3 bases and J dropped 3; count of bases not matched to a gene: 3. CDR3 nucleotide sequence: TGTGCCAGCTCACCTGGGACAGGGGGCCTCTACGAGCAGTACTTC. Protein product: CASSPGTGGLYEQYF.

The rearrangement uses TRBV13 and TRBJ1-5; TRBD1 might be the D (5 bases). This CDR3 is 16 amino acids long. Germline V CDR1 and CDR2: PRHDT, FYEKMQ (reference sequence). V was pared by 6 bases and J by 0 bases, with 15 bases between. Here the CDR3 DNA reads TGTGCCAGCAGTCAAACCGGGGGGGTTAGCAATCAGCCCCAGCATTTT. Translated: CASSQTGGVSNQPQHF.

V usage is TRBV4-1 and J usage is TRBJ1-3; 7 bases are shared with TRBD1. CDR1 is MGHRA, CDR2 YSYEKL, per germline. The junction had 12 bases not matched to a gene; V was cut back by 2 bases and J by 14 bases. The CDR3 loop spans 14 amino acids. The CDR3 DNA reads TGCGCCAGCAGCCAACCATTCAGAGGGGACAGCCTATATTTT. Translated: CASSQPFRGDSLYF.

The rearrangement joins TRBV18 to TRBJ2-5, with 10 nucleotides matching TRBD2. The germline gives CDR1 KGHSH, CDR2 LQKENI. This CDR3 is built from 17 residues. The J segment lost 1 base and the V segment lost 8 bases, leaving 13 bases of the junction unmatched. The CDR3 sequence is CASTPQWKRGGQETQYF. The CDR3 region has the DNA TGTGCCAGCACGCCCCAATGGAAGCGGGGGGGCCAAGAGACCCAGTACTTC.